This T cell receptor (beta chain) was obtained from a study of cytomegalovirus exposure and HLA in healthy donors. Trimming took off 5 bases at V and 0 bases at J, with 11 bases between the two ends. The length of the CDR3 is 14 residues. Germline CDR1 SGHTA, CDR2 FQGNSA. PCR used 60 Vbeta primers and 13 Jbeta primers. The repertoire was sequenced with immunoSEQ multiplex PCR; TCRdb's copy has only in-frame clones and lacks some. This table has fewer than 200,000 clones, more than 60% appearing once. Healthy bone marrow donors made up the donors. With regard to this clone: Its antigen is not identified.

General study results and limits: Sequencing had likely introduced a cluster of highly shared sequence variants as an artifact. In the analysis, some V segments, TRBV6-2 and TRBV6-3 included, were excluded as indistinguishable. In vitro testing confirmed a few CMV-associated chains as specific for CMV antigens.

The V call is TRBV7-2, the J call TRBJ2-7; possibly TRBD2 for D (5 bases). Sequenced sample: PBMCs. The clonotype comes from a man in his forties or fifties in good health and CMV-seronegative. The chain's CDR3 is CASSPRRNSYEQYF. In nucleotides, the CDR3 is TGTGCCAGCAGCCCGAGGAGGAACTCCTACGAGCAGTACTTC.